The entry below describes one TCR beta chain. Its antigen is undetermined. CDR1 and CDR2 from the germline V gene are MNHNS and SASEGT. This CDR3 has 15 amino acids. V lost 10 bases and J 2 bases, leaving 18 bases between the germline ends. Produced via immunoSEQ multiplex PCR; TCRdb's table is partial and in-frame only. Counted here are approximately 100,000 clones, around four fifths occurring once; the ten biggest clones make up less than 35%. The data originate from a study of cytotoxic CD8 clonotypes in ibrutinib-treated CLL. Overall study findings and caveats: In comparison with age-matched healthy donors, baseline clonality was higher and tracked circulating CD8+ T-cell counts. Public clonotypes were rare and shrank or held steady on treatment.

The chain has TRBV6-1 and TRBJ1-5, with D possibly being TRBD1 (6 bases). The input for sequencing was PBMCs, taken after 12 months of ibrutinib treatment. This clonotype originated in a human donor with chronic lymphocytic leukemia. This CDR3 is CATLLDRRGNQPQHF. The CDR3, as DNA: TGTGCCACCTTACTCGACAGGAGGGGCAATCAGCCCCAGCATTTT.